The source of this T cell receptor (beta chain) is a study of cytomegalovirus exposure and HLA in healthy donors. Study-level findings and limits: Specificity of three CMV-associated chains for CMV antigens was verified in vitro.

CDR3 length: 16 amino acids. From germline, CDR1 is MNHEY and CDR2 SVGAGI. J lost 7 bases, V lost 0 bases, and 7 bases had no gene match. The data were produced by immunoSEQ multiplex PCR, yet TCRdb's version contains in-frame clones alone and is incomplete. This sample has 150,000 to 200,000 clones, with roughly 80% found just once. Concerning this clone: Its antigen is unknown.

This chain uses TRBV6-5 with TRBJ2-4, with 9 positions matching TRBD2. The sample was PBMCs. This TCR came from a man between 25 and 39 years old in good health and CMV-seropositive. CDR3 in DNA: TGTGCCAGCAGTTACTCAAGCGGGGCGGGAGGGAACATTCAGTACTTC. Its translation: CASSYSSGAGGNIQYF.